This T cell receptor beta chain originates from a study of neurological immune-mediated disorders. The cDNA was synthesized by means of template-switch 5'RACE, which was carried out with 10-nucleotide random UMIs. TCRdb itself ran the 5' RACE reads through MiXCR, one entry per CDR3 protein. The table records 55,000 to 70,000 distinct CDR3 sequences, around 5% of them present only once. This clonotype came up many times. The CDR3 covers 15 residues. The J segment lost 5 bases and the V segment lost 4 bases, leaving 6 bases of the junction unmatched. In germline, CDR1 is SGHRS, CDR2 YFSETQ. This clonotype originated in a human donor with multiple sclerosis. The donor label of this sample is uncertain. The chain is built from TRBV5-1 and TRBJ2-4; 10 nucleotides agree with TRBD1. Input material: PBMCs. The CDR3 DNA sequence: TGCGCCAGCAGCGTAACCGGGACAGGGGAAAACATTCAGTACTTC. This codes for CASSVTGTGENIQYF.